This T cell receptor (beta chain) is from a study of cytomegalovirus exposure and HLA in healthy donors. In regard to this clone: What it binds is unknown.

Study-level results: TCR beta V segments were, for the most part, productive about 87% or about 30% of the time in an earlier analysis. TCR beta chain V- and J-gene trimming was linked, in a later analysis, to a missense variant in DCLRE1C. Owing to their indistinguishability, certain V segments, notably TRBV6-2 and TRBV6-3, were excluded.

The CDR3 runs 15 residues. The V gene end was trimmed by 3 bases and the J gene end by 7 bases; junction bases not matched to a gene: 6. Per the germline V gene, CDR1 is LNHDA and CDR2 is SQIVND (reference sequence). PCR employed 60 Vbeta and 13 Jbeta primers. Profiled with immunoSEQ multiplex PCR; TCRdb holds only in-frame clones, not every one. The table records about 190,000 clones, 65% to 90% of them present only once. J is TRBJ2-1 and V is TRBV19; TRBD2 matches 10 bases. Sample: PBMCs. This TCR was recovered from a man in his forties or fifties in good health and CMV-seropositive. The CDR3 spells CASSIGTSVQNEQFF. CDR3 in DNA: TGTGCCAGTAGTATCGGGACTAGCGTACAGAATGAGCAGTTCTTC.